The 6 T cell receptor beta chains given below trace back to one sample, sequenced in a study of blood T cells in healthy people across ages. With a J-beta primer mix and a sample-barcoded 5' primer, a second PCR ran about 6 to 11 cycles. One entry per CDR3 protein, called by TCRdb with MiXCR from the 5' RACE reads. Of 1,300,000 or so distinct CDR3 sequences listed, 59% are singletons. Sequences were obtained from blood. The receptor source for this set is a young man in good health.

This clonotype showed up just a few times. This chain joins TRBV12-3 or TRBV12-4 and TRBJ1-2; D is ambiguous. The CDR3 runs 13 residues. V was trimmed by 2 bases and J by 6 bases, leaving 10 bases between them. CDR3 bases: TGTGCCAGCAGTTTACCCAGGACGGATGGCTACACCTTC. It is translated as CASSLPRTDGYTF.

A few counts support this clonotype. V gene TRBV19 combines with J gene TRBJ2-3; 13 bases fit TRBD2. Per the germline V gene, CDR1 is LNHDA and CDR2 is SQIVND (reference sequence). The junction had 2 bases not matched to a gene; V was cut back by 1 base and J by 4 bases. The CDR3 is 16 residues long. Written as DNA, the CDR3 is TGTGCCAGTAGTATAGGGGGACTAGCGGGACCAGATACGCAGTATTTT. Translation: CASSIGGLAGPDTQYF.

The V and J genes are TRBV4-1 and TRBJ2-1; perhaps TRBD2 as D (6 bases). The V gene lost 4 bases and the J gene lost 7 bases, with 26 bases spanning the gap. The CDR3 has 18 residues. Germline V CDR1 and CDR2: MGHRA, YSYEKL. The CDR3 DNA reads TGCGCCAGCAGCCTATACCCAAATCAGGCTAGCGCAGGTAATGAGCAGTTCTTC. It is translated as CASSLYPNQASAGNEQFF.

The V and J genes are TRBV6-2 or TRBV6-3 and TRBJ2-7, with TRBD2 as a possible D gene (6 bases). The V gene lost 0 bases and the J gene lost 5 bases, with 11 bases spanning the gap. CDR3 length: 14 amino acids. Germline loops: CDR1 MNHEY, CDR2 SVGEGT. The CDR3 DNA is TGTGCCAGCAGTTACTCGCGGGGACTCGACGAGCAGTACTTC. It yields the protein CASSYSRGLDEQYF.

Here the CDR3 DNA reads TGCGCCAGCAGCCAAGGACGGGCTAGCGGGAGATTTAGCTCCTACAATGAGCAGTTCTTC. Translation: CASSQGRASGRFSSYNEQFF. The gene calls are TRBV4-1 and TRBJ2-1, with 10 bases identical to TRBD2. Germline CDR1 is MGHRA and CDR2 is YSYEKL. The CDR3 has 20 amino acids. Trimming at V came to 1 base and at J to 0 bases, leaving 12 bases not matched to a gene.

This clonotype was seen just once. The chain employs TRBV6-1 and TRBJ1-1; no clear D gene. Trimming took 6 bases from V and 4 from J, leaving 9 bases between them. Germline lookup yields CDR1 MNHNS and CDR2 SASEGT. This CDR3 has 12 amino acids. The chain's CDR3 is CASRRFLTEAFF. CDR3 bases: TGTGCCAGCAGGAGGTTCCTCACTGAAGCTTTCTTT.